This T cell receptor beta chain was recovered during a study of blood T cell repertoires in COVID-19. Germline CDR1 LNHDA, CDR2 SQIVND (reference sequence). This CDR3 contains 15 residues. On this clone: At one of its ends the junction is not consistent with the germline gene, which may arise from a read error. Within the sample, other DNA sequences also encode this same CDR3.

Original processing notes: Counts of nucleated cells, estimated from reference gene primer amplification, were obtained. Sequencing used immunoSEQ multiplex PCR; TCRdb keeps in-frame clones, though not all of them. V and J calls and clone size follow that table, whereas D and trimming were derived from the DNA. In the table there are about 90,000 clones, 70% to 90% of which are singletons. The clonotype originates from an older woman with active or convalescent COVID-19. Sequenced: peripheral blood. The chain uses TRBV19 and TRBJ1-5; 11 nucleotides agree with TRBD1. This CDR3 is CASSVGQGVNQPQHF. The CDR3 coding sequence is TGTGCCAGTAGTGTGGGACAGGGGGTTAATCAGCCTCAGCATTTT.